This section outlines one T cell receptor beta chain sequence together with its context. The time point here: newly diagnosed GD, antithyroid drugs for less than 3 months. Construction of the TCR library relied on RNA isolated from PBMCs. It was an endocrinology department in Xi'an, China, that provided the patients. Building of the TCR beta libraries involved iRepertoire HTBI primers and Arm-PCR of CDR3 regions. TCRdb redid the calling of the multiplex PCR reads with MiXCR, one entry per CDR3 protein. Among roughly 500,000 distinct CDR3 sequences listed, 14% were seen once. This sample was taken from a study of regulatory T cells in long-lasting Graves disease. Study-level background: Those Graves' patients who were newly diagnosed had been on antithyroid drugs under 3 months.

Separately, the same data were catalogued under a study of T cells in Graves' hyperthyroidism and ophthalmopathy. That paper adds: Disease duration under 2 months; hyperthyroidism patients were aged 18 to 65.

This receptor was obtained from a woman aged 45-60 years with Graves disease. This specimen was peripheral blood mononuclear cells (PBMCs), taken at new diagnosis, from a patient treated with antithyroid drugs.

The CDR3 loop reads CASRVPGTGSKGTQYF. CDR3 sequence (DNA): TGCGCCAGCAGAGTACCCGGGACAGGGAGTAAAGGGACCCAGTACTTC. The chain joins TRBV5-1 to TRBJ2-5; 9 nucleotides match TRBD1. Germline V CDR1 and CDR2: SGHRS, YFSETQ. Trimming cost V 5 bases and J 7 bases; bases outside gene matches: 15. The CDR3 totals 16 residues.